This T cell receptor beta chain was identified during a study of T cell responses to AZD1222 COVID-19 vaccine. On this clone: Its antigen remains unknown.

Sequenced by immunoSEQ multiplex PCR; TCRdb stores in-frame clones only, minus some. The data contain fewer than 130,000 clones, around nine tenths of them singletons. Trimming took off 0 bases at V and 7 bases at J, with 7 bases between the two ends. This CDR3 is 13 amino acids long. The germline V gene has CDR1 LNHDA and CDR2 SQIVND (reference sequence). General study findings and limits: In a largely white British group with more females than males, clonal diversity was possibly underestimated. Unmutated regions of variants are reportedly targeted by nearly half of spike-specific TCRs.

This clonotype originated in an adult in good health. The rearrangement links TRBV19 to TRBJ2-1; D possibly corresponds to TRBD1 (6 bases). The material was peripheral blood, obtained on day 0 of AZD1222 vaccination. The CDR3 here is CASSIEGANEQFF. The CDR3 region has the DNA TGTGCCAGTAGTATAGAGGGGGCAAATGAGCAGTTCTTC.